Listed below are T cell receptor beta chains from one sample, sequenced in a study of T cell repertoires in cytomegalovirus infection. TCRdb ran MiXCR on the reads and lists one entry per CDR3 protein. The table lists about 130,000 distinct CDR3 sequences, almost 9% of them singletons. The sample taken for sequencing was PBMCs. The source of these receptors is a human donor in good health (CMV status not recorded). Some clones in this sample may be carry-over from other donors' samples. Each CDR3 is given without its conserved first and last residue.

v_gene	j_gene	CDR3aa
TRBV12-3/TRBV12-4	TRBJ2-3	ASSLGGTVDKQY
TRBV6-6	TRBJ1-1	ASSPGHMNTEAF
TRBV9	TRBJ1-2	ASNPGHPSGYT
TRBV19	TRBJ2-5	ASTEQGRETQY
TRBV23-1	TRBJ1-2	ASSRLGYYGYT
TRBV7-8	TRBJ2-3	ASSRGEQADTQY
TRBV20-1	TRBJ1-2	SARRTGGDGYT
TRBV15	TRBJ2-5	ATSRGTSETQY
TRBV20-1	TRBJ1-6	SAGGGSGLTDSPLH
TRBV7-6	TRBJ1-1	ASSPPGGTEAF
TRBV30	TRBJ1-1	AWEMNTEAF
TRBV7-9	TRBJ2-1	ASSEQGLGYNEQF
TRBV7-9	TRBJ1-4	ASSSRTGTNEKLF
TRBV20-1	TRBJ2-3	SATLLRSYTQY
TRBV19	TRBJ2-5	ASSISGIQQETQY
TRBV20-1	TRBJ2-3	SASTGLANTDTQY
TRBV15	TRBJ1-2	ATSRAHNYGYT
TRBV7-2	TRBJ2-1	ASSLNGPINEQF
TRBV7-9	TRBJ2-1	ASDAAGNSYNEQF
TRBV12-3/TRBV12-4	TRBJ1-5	ASILSGTGGLTGPQH
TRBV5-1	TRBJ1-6	ASSTPGQNSPLH
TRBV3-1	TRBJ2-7	ASSLAPGQHYEQY
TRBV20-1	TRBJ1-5	SARTGQFNQPQH
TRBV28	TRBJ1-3	ASSSQGSGNTIY
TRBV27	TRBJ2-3	ASTSGHTQY
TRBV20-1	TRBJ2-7	SARDRLVSTYEQY
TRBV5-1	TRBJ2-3	ASSRLAGGTDTQY
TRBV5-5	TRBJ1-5	ASSLGVGNQPQH
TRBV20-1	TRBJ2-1	SARDLAGGLTNEQF
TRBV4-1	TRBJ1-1	ASRQTGMGNTEAV
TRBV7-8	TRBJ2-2	ASSFKSGGAGFNTGELF
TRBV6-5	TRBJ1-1	ASSYSMNTEAF
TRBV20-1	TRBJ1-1	SARKGNVDTEAF
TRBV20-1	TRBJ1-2	SARKIDTGGGGNGYT
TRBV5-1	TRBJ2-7	ASSLVGGKAYEQY
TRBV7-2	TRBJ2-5	ASSLAGARKETQY
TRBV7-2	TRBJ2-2	ASSLKGINAGELF
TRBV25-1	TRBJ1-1	ASSEYRGTEAF
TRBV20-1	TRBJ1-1	SAHRGTGDEAF
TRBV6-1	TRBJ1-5	ASDRGPSNQPQH
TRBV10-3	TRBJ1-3	AISPGQGSGNTIY
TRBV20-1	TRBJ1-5	SARGQTNQPQH
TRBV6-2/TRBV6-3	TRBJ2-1	ASSYASGGAPF
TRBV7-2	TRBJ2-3	ASSLVASGGLDTQY
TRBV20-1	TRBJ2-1	SARELGALISYNEQF
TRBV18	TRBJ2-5	ASSQPVGQGLKETQY
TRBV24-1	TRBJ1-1	ATSDGQGTTEAF
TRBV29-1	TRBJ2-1	SVEGGAGANEQF
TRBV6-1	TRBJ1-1	ASSESGFGTEAF
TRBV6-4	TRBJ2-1	ASSDERGDHNEQF